This T cell receptor beta chain is drawn from a study of cytomegalovirus exposure and HLA in healthy donors. Regarding the study as a whole: After further analysis at a later stage, under 20,000 TCR beta sequences were associated with HLA alleles at 0.05 false discovery rate. Cytomegalovirus status, reportedly, was diagnosed with high specificity and sensitivity by the classifier.

With 60 Vbeta and 13 Jbeta primers, the PCR was carried out. Generated by immunoSEQ multiplex PCR, the TCRdb table keeps only in-frame clones and is missing some. In total, the table holds some 75,000 clones. Concerning this clone itself: No antigen is known for it.

The germline V gene has CDR1 SGHNT and CDR2 YENEEA. The CDR3 runs 15 residues. Trimming took off 5 bases at V and 4 bases at J, with 16 bases between the two ends. The V call is TRBV11-3, the J call TRBJ2-3; TRBD1 might be the D (6 bases). The receptor comes from a man aged 35-49 years in good health and CMV-seronegative. Specimen: PBMCs. The CDR3 coding sequence is TGTGCCAGCAGCCCGAGGGGGACCCCCCCAGATACGCAGTATTTT. This gives the protein CASSPRGTPPDTQYF.